This TCR beta chain was sequenced in a study of blood T cell repertoires in COVID-19. Study at large: Specimens from acute and convalescent COVID-19 originated in the United States, Italy and Spain. T cells, B-cell-depleted T cells, or PBMCs supplied cDNA or gDNA.

The CDR3 sequence is 15 residues long. Trimming shortened V by 2 bases and J by 0 bases, and 11 bases separated the two germline ends. Germline V gene lookup returns CDR1 MNHEY and CDR2 SVGAGI. As handled by the study authors: Reference gene primer amplification gave nucleated cell count estimates. TCRdb's table, derived via immunoSEQ multiplex PCR, lists solely in-frame clones and lacks some. V, J and clone size derive from that table, while D and trimming were established from the DNA sequence. Of around 120,000 clones in the sample, roughly nine tenths are singletons; the top ten hold around 32%. The chain has TRBV6-5 and TRBJ2-7; D is possibly TRBD1 (6 bases). This receptor was taken from a woman at least 80 years old with acute or convalescent COVID-19. The specimen sequenced was peripheral blood. CDR3 amino acids: CASSYRWDTSYEQYF. The CDR3 nucleotides read TGTGCCAGCAGTTACAGATGGGACACCTCCTACGAGCAGTACTTC.